The clone carrying this TCR beta chain was detected many times. Its antigen is currently unknown. Trimming at V came to 5 bases and at J to 5 bases, leaving 10 bases not matched to a gene. Germline V CDR1 and CDR2: DFQATT, SNEGSKA (reference sequence). CDR3 size: 16 residues. The data were obtained in a study of post-analysis software for immune sequencing data. Study-wide background: Included courses were relapsing-remitting and secondary progressive multiple sclerosis; progressive-relapsing multiple sclerosis was also included.

Tagging with unique molecular identifiers was a feature of the TCR beta cDNA libraries. TCRdb reanalysed the PCR reads using MiXCR and keeps one entry per CDR3 protein. The repertoire has over 250,000 distinct CDR3 sequences, about 38% of them found once; the top ten carry around 5.2%. Study observations and caveats: Batch-matched samples strongly co-clustered by F measure. Patients used a few TRBV segments, including TRBV5-6, TRBV5-1 and TRBV20-1, more often than controls. Among multiple sclerosis patients, normalized Chao1 diversity was significantly below that of controls.

V usage is TRBV20-1 and J usage is TRBJ2-5; TRBD2 matches at 14 bases. This clonotype originated in a girl between 5 and 17 years old with multiple sclerosis. Sequencing was done on a sample of blood. In nucleotides, the CDR3 is TGCAGTGCTTCGTTATCGACTAGCGGGAGGGCCGAGACCCAGTACTTC. Translating gives CSASLSTSGRAETQYF.